The 27 T cell receptor beta chains below all came from one sample that was sequenced in a study of cytomegalovirus exposure and HLA in healthy donors. The PCR was carried out with 60 Vbeta primers and 13 Jbeta primers. Method: immunoSEQ multiplex PCR; TCRdb's copy keeps in-frame clones and lacks some. The sample shows about 150,000 clones, less than 90% of them seen only once. Sequencing input: PBMCs. The receptor source for this set is a boy aged 2 to 10 in good health and CMV-seronegative.

The rearrangement uses TRBV7-3 and TRBJ2-7, with D maybe TRBD1 (5 bases). This CDR3 is 15 amino acids long. In germline, CDR1 is SGHTA, CDR2 FQGTGA. Trimming took off 2 bases at V and 2 bases at J, with 13 bases between the two ends. CDR3 loop: CASSLSPGPTYEQYF. The CDR3, as DNA: TGTGCCAGCAGCTTATCCCCAGGGCCGACCTACGAGCAGTACTTC.

The chain joins TRBV27 to TRBJ1-1; D remains ambiguous. The CDR3 consists of 16 residues. CDR1 is MNHEY and CDR2 is SMNVEV in the germline V gene (reference sequence). Trimming cost V 6 bases and J 0 bases, with 17 bases left between them. The CDR3 coding sequence is TGTGCCAGCAGATCCCCCGCCTTCGAGTTGAACACTGAAGCTTTCTTT. Translating gives CASRSPAFELNTEAFF.

The rearrangement uses TRBV15 and TRBJ1-1; no reliable D call. Trimming removed 5 bases at V and 5 bases at J, with 15 bases between. There are 14 residues in the CDR3. Germline V gives CDR1 LNHNV, CDR2 YYDKDF (reference sequence). CDR3 in DNA: TGTGCCACCAGCCGGGGAAGGTACAGTACTGAAGCTTTCTTT. Amino acid sequence: CATSRGRYSTEAFF.

V usage is TRBV28 and J usage is TRBJ1-4; D might be TRBD1 (5 bases). Per the germline V gene, CDR1 is MDHEN and CDR2 is SYDVKM. V was pared by 2 bases and J by 8 bases, with 18 bases between. This CDR3 spans 16 amino acids. CDR3 nucleotide sequence: TGTGCCAGCAGTTTAGGTGGGGCGGGGTTAGAGGAAAAACTGTTTTTT. Its translation is CASSLGGAGLEEKLFF.

This clone has just a few counts. The chain uses TRBV27 and TRBJ1-5; D not resolved. The CDR3 loop spans 15 amino acids. V was clipped by 2 bases and J by 0 bases, with 8 bases between them. Germline lookup yields CDR1 MNHEY and CDR2 SMNVEV (reference sequence). CDR3 loop: CASSLNSNSNQPQHF. CDR3 coding DNA: TGTGCCAGCAGTTTAAACTCAAATAGCAATCAGCCCCAGCATTTT.

The chain carries TRBV5-6 and TRBJ2-3, with a possible D match to TRBD1 (5 bases). The CDR3 has 18 amino acids. V shed 0 bases and J shed 0 bases, with 17 bases lying between them. The germline CDR1 and CDR2 sequences are SGHDT and YYEEEE. In DNA form, the CDR3 reads TGTGCCAGCAGCTTGGCCCATGGGGCGTGGATTAGCACAGATACGCAGTATTTT. It codes for CASSLAHGAWISTDTQYF.

V gene TRBV12-5 combines with J gene TRBJ2-2, with D possibly TRBD2 on 5 matching bases. This CDR3 has 13 residues. From germline, CDR1 is LGHNT and CDR2 FRNRAP. With 9 bases removed from V and 2 bases from J, the gap between germline ends came to 10 bases. CDR3 residues: CASRGGNTGELFF. Here the CDR3 DNA reads TGTGCTAGCCGAGGAGGTAACACCGGGGAGCTGTTTTTT.

This chain links TRBV5-6 with TRBJ2-7; a possible D gene is TRBD2 (5 bases). Germline lookup yields CDR1 SGHDT and CDR2 YYEEEE. Trimming left V 2 bases short and J 10 bases short, with 25 bases between. CDR3 length: 16 amino acids. The CDR3 DNA follows: TGTGCCAGCAGCTTATCATTCCCGGGGTTAGAAGTAACTCAGTACTTC. Protein sequence: CASSLSFPGLEVTQYF.

The chain combines TRBV11-3 with TRBJ2-7, with D maybe TRBD1 (6 bases). V was shortened by 3 bases and J by 3 bases, with 12 bases between the two germline ends. CDR1 and CDR2 from the germline V gene are SGHNT and YENEEA. CDR3 size: 14 residues. Here the CDR3 DNA reads TGTGCCAGCAGCTTGACCAGGGGCCTCTACGAGCAGTACTTC. Its translation: CASSLTRGLYEQYF.

The chain carries TRBV5-1 and TRBJ1-4; D gene uncertain. The germline V gene encodes CDR1 SGHRS and CDR2 YFSETQ. V lost 0 bases, J lost 5 bases, and 8 bases lay in between. The CDR3 runs 14 residues. The CDR3 here is CASSLELTNEKLFF. DNA for the CDR3: TGCGCCAGCAGCTTGGAACTTACGAATGAAAAACTGTTTTTT.

Comment on this clone: Distinct nucleotide sequences in the sample also encode this CDR3. The rearrangement uses TRBV18 and TRBJ1-1; D gene ambiguous. Germline V gene data show CDR1 as KGHSH and CDR2 as LQKENI. This CDR3 is 14 amino acids long. Trimming pared 3 bases from V and 7 bases from J, leaving 15 bases between. CDR3 sequence: CASSPEAFAFEAFF. The CDR3 nucleotides are TGTGCCAGCTCACCGGAGGCCTTTGCCTTTGAAGCTTTCTTT. Combining the CDR3 with reference TRBV18 and TRBJ1-1 gives the whole variable domain NAGVMQNPRHLVRRRGQEARLRCSPMKGHSHVYWYRQLPEEGLKFMVYLQKENIIDESGMPKERFSAEFPKEGPSILRIQQVVRGDSAAYFCASSPEAFAFEAFFGQGTRLTVV.

This sequence joins TRBV6-6 and TRBJ1-5; D not certain. V dropped 7 bases and J dropped 7 bases, with 14 bases sitting between them. Germline CDR1 MNHNY, CDR2 SVGAGI (reference sequence). The CDR3 covers 13 residues. CDR3 region: CASILGSGQPQHF. CDR3 sequence (DNA): TGTGCCAGCATCTTAGGGTCGGGGCAGCCCCAGCATTTT.

This clone was counted only a few times. The rearrangement uses TRBV7-3 and TRBJ2-7, with D possibly TRBD1 on 5 matching bases. The germline V gene has CDR1 SGHTA and CDR2 FQGTGA. The length of the CDR3 is 13 residues. The V end was cut by 3 bases, the J end by 3 bases, with 9 bases between. The CDR3 region is CASSLLQGYEQYF. In DNA form, the CDR3 reads TGTGCCAGCAGCTTGCTCCAGGGCTACGAGCAGTACTTC.

The chain links TRBV18 to TRBJ1-6; possible D gene TRBD1, 5 bases. CDR3 length: 16 amino acids. The germline V and J ends were trimmed by 3 bases and 5 bases, with 14 bases remaining between them. In germline, CDR1 is KGHSH, CDR2 LQKENI. CDR3 loop: CASSPEVRVDNSPLHF. The CDR3 nucleotides read TGTGCCAGCTCACCCGAAGTCAGGGTAGATAATTCACCCCTCCACTTT.

This chain links TRBV6-6 with TRBJ1-4, with TRBD1 as a possible D gene (6 bases). The CDR3 length is 16 residues. V gave up 7 bases and J gave up 2 bases, with 17 bases separating them. Germline V lookup: CDR1 MNHNY, CDR2 SVGAGI (reference sequence). CDR3 DNA: TGTGCCAGCAAAACAGGGTCGACGGCGACTAATGAAAAACTGTTTTTT. It is translated as CASKTGSTATNEKLFF.

The chain has TRBV25-1 and TRBJ2-7; perhaps TRBD1 as D (5 bases). The V gene lost 1 base and the J gene lost 5 bases, with 18 bases spanning the gap. In germline, CDR1 is MGHDK, CDR2 SYGVNS. CDR3 length: 16 amino acids. The CDR3 DNA sequence: TGTGCCAGCAGTGAATGGTTTGGTTCTGAAGGGGACGAGCAGTACTTC. Translated: CASSEWFGSEGDEQYF.

The CDR3 region is CASSQGPLAETYNEQFF. The CDR3, as DNA: TGCGCCAGCAGCCAGGGCCCGTTAGCGGAGACATACAATGAGCAGTTCTTC. V usage is TRBV4-1 and J usage is TRBJ2-1, with D tentatively TRBD2 (6 bases). Germline V gives CDR1 MGHRA, CDR2 YSYEKL. V was clipped by 3 bases and J by 4 bases, with 19 bases between them. The CDR3 extends over 17 amino acids.

The table lists this clone with a count of one. The gene calls are TRBV18 and TRBJ1-5; 8 nucleotides line up with TRBD1. Germline CDR1 reads KGHSH; CDR2 reads LQKENI. This CDR3 region has 15 residues. Trimming cost V 6 bases and J 6 bases; bases outside gene matches: 10. The CDR3 reads CASSALDRASQPQHF. CDR3 DNA: TGTGCCAGCTCCGCCCTGGACAGGGCTAGTCAGCCCCAGCATTTT.

This clone showed up just once. This chain links TRBV9 with TRBJ1-1; D is possibly TRBD1 (5 bases). The CDR3 is 16 amino acids. The V gene lost 4 bases and the J gene lost 0 bases, with 16 bases spanning the gap. Germline values: CDR1 SGDLS, CDR2 YYNGEE. CDR3 nucleotide sequence: TGTGCCAGCAGCCCCATGGCTCAGGGTATGAACACTGAAGCTTTCTTT. Its translation: CASSPMAQGMNTEAFF.

V gene TRBV18 combines with J gene TRBJ2-3; TRBD1 matches 8 bases. J was trimmed by 2 bases and V by 3 bases; bases with no gene match: 10. The CDR3 consists of 17 residues. Germline-derived CDR1 and CDR2 are KGHSH and LQKENI. CDR3 bases: TGTGCCAGCTCACCCTGGACAGGGAGAACCTTCACAGATACGCAGTATTTT. Translation: CASSPWTGRTFTDTQYF.

This rearrangement joins TRBV7-3 to TRBJ2-7; 8 bases are a match to TRBD1. The CDR3 runs 15 residues. With V trimmed by 2 bases and J by 2 bases, 5 bases remained unmatched. Per the germline V gene, CDR1 is SGHTA and CDR2 is FQGTGA. CDR3 DNA sequence: TGTGCCAGCAGCTTACCAGGGGGCCCTACCTACGAGCAGTACTTC. Amino acids: CASSLPGGPTYEQYF.

This chain links TRBV5-1 with TRBJ2-7; 8 nucleotides line up with TRBD1. The trim removed 6 bases at V and 3 bases at J, leaving 11 bases unmatched. The length of the CDR3 is 15 residues. In germline, CDR1 is SGHRS, CDR2 YFSETQ. DNA for the CDR3: TGCGCCAGCAAAGTGGTTTCAGGGGGCGGCTACGAGCAGTACTTC. This sequence encodes CASKVVSGGGYEQYF.

This clone was observed once. The chain joins TRBV7-9 to TRBJ1-4; D may be TRBD1 (5 bases). Germline CDR1 is SEHNR and CDR2 is FQNEAQ (reference sequence). The CDR3 runs 17 residues. V shed 5 bases and J shed 2 bases, with 18 bases lying between them. Here the CDR3 DNA reads TGTGCCAGCAGCCCCGTCTTATCAGGGATCACTAATGAAAAACTGTTTTTT. Its protein is CASSPVLSGITNEKLFF.

This clone was detected only a few times. The rearrangement links TRBV10-2 to TRBJ2-1, with 12 nucleotides matching TRBD2. Germline CDR1 reads WSHSY; CDR2 reads SAAADI. Trimming removed 8 bases from V and 9 bases from J; junction bases left unmatched: 8. The CDR3 is 14 residues long. The CDR3 DNA reads TGCGCCAGCTCTGGGACTAGCGGGTTTAGTGAGCAGTTCTTC. Encoded protein: CASSGTSGFSEQFF.

This chain uses TRBV4-3 with TRBJ2-1, with 9 bases aligning to TRBD2. V trimming: 5 bases; J trimming: 9 bases; junction bases outside the gene matches: 11. This CDR3 is built from 15 residues. Germline lookup yields CDR1 LGHNA and CDR2 YSLEER. The CDR3 loop is CASSFSGGAKGEQFF. CDR3 bases: TGCGCCAGCAGCTTTAGCGGGGGCGCGAAAGGTGAGCAGTTCTTC.

The genes are TRBV6-1 and TRBJ2-5; possibly TRBD2 for D (7 bases). The germline CDR1 and CDR2 sequences are MNHNS and SASEGT. Trimming left V 5 bases short and J 5 bases short, with 18 bases between. This CDR3 has 15 residues. The CDR3 protein is CASSRSEGGAETQYF. CDR3 nucleotides: TGTGCCAGCAGTAGATCCGAGGGGGGGGCCGAGACCCAGTACTTC.

This clone was seen only a few times. The chain couples TRBV18 to TRBJ2-7; D may be TRBD1 (6 bases). Trimming took 2 bases from V and 4 from J, leaving 15 bases between them. The CDR3 is 15 amino acids. Germline values: CDR1 KGHSH, CDR2 LQKENI. The CDR3 spells CASSPGTPILYEQYF. CDR3 in DNA: TGTGCCAGCTCACCAGGGACACCGATCCTATACGAGCAGTACTTC.